These T cell receptor beta chains were read from a single sample in a study of regulatory T cells in long-lasting Graves disease. One entry per CDR3 protein results from TCRdb running MiXCR on the multiplex PCR reads. The table has almost 350,000 distinct CDR3 sequences, about 20% seen once. Material: peripheral blood mononuclear cells (PBMCs), obtained when the disease was refractory, from a patient treated with antithyroid drugs. The receptors shown here come from a female donor with Graves disease. Each CDR3 is given with its conserved first and last residue. The order of the fields is CDR3 protein, CDR3 DNA, D gene, clone size, V gene, J gene. D genes are given only for firm matches. Clone size appears in some rows only: once, few, many, or a class for an expanded clone.

CDR3: CASRMTSSTYEQYF; DNA: TGTGCCAGCAGGATGACTAGCTCAACCTACGAGCAGTACTTC; D: TRBD2; size: many; V: TRBV12-3/TRBV12-4; J: TRBJ2-7
CDR3: CASSLSPDRSQETQYF; DNA: TGTGCCAGCAGCTTATCCCCTGACAGGAGCCAAGAGACCCAGTACTTC; D: -; size: few; V: TRBV7-4; J: TRBJ2-5
CDR3: CASQDRALGQPQHF; DNA: TGTGCCAGCCAGGACAGGGCTTTAGGTCAGCCCCAGCATTTT; D: TRBD1; size: few; V: TRBV19; J: TRBJ1-5
CDR3: CASSLLGNPSNYGYTF; DNA: TGTGCCAGCAGCTTACTGGGGAATCCTTCTAACTATGGCTACACCTTC; D: -; size: few; V: TRBV13; J: TRBJ1-2
CDR3: CASSFWGTGSNQPQHF; DNA: TGTGCCAGCAGTTTTTGGGGGACAGGGTCAAATCAGCCCCAGCATTTT; D: TRBD1; size: -; V: TRBV28; J: TRBJ1-5
CDR3: CASSPIAGEHYTF; DNA: TGTGCCAGCTCACCAATTGCCGGGGAGCACTACACCTTC; D: -; size: many; V: TRBV18; J: TRBJ1-2
CDR3: CASRGEGSHEKLFF; DNA: TGTGCCAGCCGGGGTGAGGGCAGCCATGAAAAACTGTTTTTT; D: -; size: -; V: TRBV12-3/TRBV12-4; J: TRBJ1-4
CDR3: CASSPFGPGANVLTF; DNA: TGTGCCAGCAGCCCTTTTGGCCCTGGGGCCAACGTCCTGACTTTC; D: -; size: -; V: TRBV7-2; J: TRBJ2-6
CDR3: CASSLVVGVYTEAFF; DNA: TGTGCCAGCAGCTTAGTCGTCGGGGTTTACACTGAAGCTTTCTTT; D: -; size: few; V: TRBV11-3; J: TRBJ1-1
CDR3: CASSLIGGPQHF; DNA: TGTGCCAGTAGTTTGATAGGAGGGCCCCAGCATTTT; D: -; size: many; V: TRBV19; J: TRBJ1-5
CDR3: CASTTPQGPQPQHF; DNA: TGTGCCAGCACTACGCCACAGGGCCCTCAGCCCCAGCATTTT; D: -; size: many; V: TRBV28; J: TRBJ1-5
CDR3: CASSPLAAGELFF; DNA: TGTGCCAGCAGCCCCCTCGCAGCCGGGGAGCTGTTTTTT; D: -; size: many; V: TRBV11-2; J: TRBJ2-2
CDR3: CASSSSGGGRTGELFF; DNA: TGCGCCAGCAGCTCTAGCGGGGGGGGTCGTACCGGGGAGCTGTTTTTT; D: TRBD2; size: few; V: TRBV5-1; J: TRBJ2-2
CDR3: CASSPWDSYEAFF; DNA: TGTGCCAGCAGCCCGTGGGACAGTTATGAAGCTTTCTTT; D: TRBD1; size: many; V: TRBV11-2; J: TRBJ1-1
CDR3: CASSSVKPGETQYF; DNA: TGCGCCAGCAGCTCAGTCAAGCCGGGGGAGACCCAGTACTTC; D: -; size: few; V: TRBV5-1; J: TRBJ2-5
CDR3: CATSNPRTAEGQTQYF; DNA: TGTGCCACCAGTAATCCGCGGACCGCAGAGGGGCAGACCCAGTACTTC; D: -; size: many; V: TRBV24-1; J: TRBJ2-5
CDR3: CSARDPIGGGPYEQYF; DNA: TGCAGTGCTAGAGATCCCATAGGGGGCGGTCCCTACGAGCAGTACTTC; D: TRBD1; size: -; V: TRBV20-1; J: TRBJ2-7
CDR3: CASSSSLGGRANF; DNA: TGTGCCAGCAGTTCCTCTTTGGGCGGGAGGGCAAACTTC; D: TRBD2; size: few; V: TRBV28; J: TRBJ2-7
CDR3: CASSSTGATGETQYF; DNA: TGTGCCAGCAGCTCAACCGGGGCAACGGGCGAGACCCAGTACTTC; D: -; size: -; V: TRBV7-3; J: TRBJ2-5
CDR3: CSAISGSKNNEQFF; DNA: TGCAGTGCTATCAGCGGGAGCAAAAACAATGAGCAGTTCTTC; D: TRBD2; size: -; V: TRBV20-1; J: TRBJ2-1
CDR3: CASSLASGQSYEQYF; DNA: TGTGCCAGCAGCTTAGCATCGGGACAGTCCTACGAGCAGTACTTC; D: TRBD1; size: many; V: TRBV11-2; J: TRBJ2-7
CDR3: CASSFIVGEGNQPQHF; DNA: TGTGCCAGCAGTTTTATTGTCGGGGAAGGCAATCAGCCCCAGCATTTT; D: -; size: -; V: TRBV12-3/TRBV12-4; J: TRBJ1-5
CDR3: CASSGAVAVIFDRGRANYGYTF; DNA: TGTGCCAGCAGTGGGGCTGTGGCCGTCATTTTCGACAGGGGCCGAGCTAACTATGGCTACACCTTC; D: TRBD1; size: -; V: TRBV28; J: TRBJ1-2
CDR3: CASMGPTYEQYF; DNA: TGTGCCAGCATGGGCCCAACCTACGAGCAGTACTTC; D: -; size: -; V: TRBV5-6; J: TRBJ2-7
CDR3: CASSEDVWRGGFF; DNA: TGTGCCAGCAGTGAAGACGTGTGGCGGGGGGGGTTCTTC; D: TRBD2; size: few; V: TRBV6-1; J: TRBJ2-1
CDR3: CASSYPTGAGANVLTF; DNA: TGTGCCAGCAGTTACCCGACGGGCGCTGGGGCCAACGTCCTGACTTTC; D: -; size: few; V: TRBV6-2/TRBV6-3; J: TRBJ2-6
CDR3: CSARGRTSGGYYEQYF; DNA: TGCAGTGCTAGAGGTCGAACTAGCGGGGGCTACTACGAGCAGTACTTC; D: TRBD2; size: -; V: TRBV20-1; J: TRBJ2-7
CDR3: CASSYLLRNHYEQYF; DNA: TGTGCCAGCAGTTACCTCCTGCGGAACCATTACGAGCAGTACTTC; D: -; size: many; V: TRBV6-5; J: TRBJ2-7
CDR3: CASSLAAHPPEAFF; DNA: TGTGCCAGCAGCTTAGCCGCCCACCCCCCTGAAGCTTTCTTT; D: -; size: -; V: TRBV7-2; J: TRBJ1-1
CDR3: CASSHSTGFAGYTF; DNA: TGTGCCAGCAGCCATTCTACAGGGTTCGCTGGCTACACCTTC; D: -; size: -; V: TRBV3-1; J: TRBJ1-2
CDR3: CASIEGSNTGELFF; DNA: TGTGCCAGCATCGAGGGATCGAACACCGGGGAGCTGTTTTTT; D: -; size: many; V: TRBV6-2/TRBV6-3; J: TRBJ2-2
CDR3: CASSSPRLLDSPLHF; DNA: TGTGCCAGCAGCTCACCCAGACTTCTAGATTCACCCCTCCACTTT; D: -; size: few; V: TRBV6-1; J: TRBJ1-6
CDR3: CASSFQLSEQFF; DNA: TGTGCCAGCAGCTTCCAGCTGAGTGAGCAGTTCTTC; D: -; size: few; V: TRBV7-9; J: TRBJ2-1